This T cell receptor beta chain was recorded in a study of T cells in Graves' hyperthyroidism and ophthalmopathy. As for the study in general: Sampling of peripheral blood happened at initial diagnosis, prior to any treatment. Broader study findings: Model output signaled ophthalmopathy a median approximately 6 months ahead of onset. A model of 13 V-J pairs discriminated ophthalmopathy from stable hyperthyroidism.

Germline V gives CDR1 SGHVS, CDR2 FQNEAQ. V was clipped by 1 base and J by 3 bases, with 9 bases between them. The CDR3 covers 14 residues. RNA transcripts yielded amplified TCR beta CDR3 regions. The HTBI set primed first-round TCR CDR3 RT-PCR. TCRdb re-analysed the multiplex PCR reads in MiXCR, keeping a single row per CDR3 protein. This table holds 600,000 or so distinct CDR3 sequences, around 15% found once. The hyperthyroidism patients had all been newly diagnosed, and their disease duration was under 2 months. Their ages ranged from 18 to 65 years. This clonotype was observed a few times. Its antigen is as yet unknown.

Sequencing was done on a sample of blood. The chain is built from TRBV7-8 and TRBJ1-2; D is unresolved. The clonotype comes from a woman aged 25 to 39 with Graves' hyperthyroidism. CDR3: CASSLGPEDYGYTF. The CDR3 nucleotides read TGTGCCAGCAGCTTAGGGCCGGAAGACTATGGCTACACCTTC.